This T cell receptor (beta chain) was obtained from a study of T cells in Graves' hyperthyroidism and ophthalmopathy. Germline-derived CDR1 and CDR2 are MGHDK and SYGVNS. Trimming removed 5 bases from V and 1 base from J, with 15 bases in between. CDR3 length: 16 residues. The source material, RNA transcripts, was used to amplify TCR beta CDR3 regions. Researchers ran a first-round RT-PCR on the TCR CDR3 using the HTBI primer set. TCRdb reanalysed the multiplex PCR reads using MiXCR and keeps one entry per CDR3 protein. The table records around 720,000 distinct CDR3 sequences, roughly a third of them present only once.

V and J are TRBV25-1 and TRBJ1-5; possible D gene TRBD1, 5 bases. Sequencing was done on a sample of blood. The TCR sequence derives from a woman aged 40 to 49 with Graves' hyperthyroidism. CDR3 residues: CASSCSGGPSNQPQHF. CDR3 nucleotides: TGTGCCAGCAGTTGCTCGGGGGGTCCCAGCAATCAGCCCCAGCATTTT.